A single sample gave rise to the 2 T cell receptor beta chains below, sequenced in a study of CD8+ T cells in alopecia areata. Sorting of pooled cutaneous lymph node cells used CD4, CD8alpha, NKG2D, NKG2ACE and other markers. Following extraction, RNA underwent reverse transcription to cDNA, which served as the sequencing template. Method: immunoSEQ multiplex PCR; TCRdb's copy keeps in-frame clones and lacks some. The specimen has 250,000 or so clones, none found just once. The sample comprised CD4+ T cells sorted from a lymph node. These receptors all come from a C3H/HeJ mouse with alopecia areata. Mouse strain MHC haplotype: H2-k.

On this clone itself: Each gene name is a mouse one. The missing CDR3 end, 4 residues past where the read stops, is filled in from the germline J gene. The rearrangement links TRBV19 to TRBJ2-7; a possible D gene is TRBD1 (6 bases). The CDR3 has 12 amino acids. Per the germline V gene, CDR1 is FNHDT and CDR2 is SITEND (reference sequence). Between the trimmed V and J ends, which lost 8 bases and 0 bases, there was a span of 9 bases. This chain's CDR3 is CARDRTSYEQYF. The DNA read from the CDR3 is TGTGCCAGGGACAGAACCTCCTAT.

As regards this clone: These gene names are mouse names. The read comes to an end 4 residues before the CDR3 does, leaving the germline J gene to fill in the end. This sequence joins TRBV13-1 and TRBJ1-1, with TRBD1 matching 7 bases. Trimming at V came to 5 bases and at J to 0 bases, leaving 4 bases not matched to a gene. The CDR3 consists of 14 residues. CDR1 is NSHNY and CDR2 is SYGAGN in the germline V gene. The chain's CDR3 is CASRRGQANTEVFF. The covered CDR3 bases are TGTGCCAGCAGGAGGGGGCAGGCAAACACA.